The 26 T cell receptor beta chains presented below share a single source sample, sequenced in a study of OX40 agonist ivuxolimab in advanced cancers. Sequencing used immunoSEQ multiplex PCR; TCRdb keeps in-frame clones, though not all of them. The sample consists of about 80,000 clones, around nine tenths of them appearing once. Specimen: CD4+ or CD8+ T cells sorted from blood, collected in a trial of the OX40 agonist ivuxolimab. These receptors all come from an adult with an advanced solid tumor such as melanoma, head and neck, liver or kidney cancer.

This clone has just a few counts. The rearrangement joins TRBV28 to TRBJ1-5; no clear D gene. Germline CDR1 MDHEN, CDR2 SYDVKM. V dropped 5 bases and J dropped 2 bases, with 16 bases sitting between them. The CDR3 covers 16 residues. The CDR3 is CASSKLEGLGNQPQHF. The CDR3 DNA reads as TGTGCCAGCAGTAAACTTGAGGGTTTGGGCAATCAGCCCCAGCATTTT.

The chain recombines TRBV18 with TRBJ1-6, with 7 positions matching TRBD1. This CDR3 region has 15 residues. Germline CDR1 and CDR2: KGHSH and LQKENI. V shed 1 base, J shed 5 bases, and the junction held 2 bases outside the gene matches. The chain's CDR3 is CASSPRQGDNSPLHF. DNA of the CDR3: TGTGCCAGCTCACCACGACAGGGCGATAATTCACCCCTCCACTTT. Full variable domain (missing parts from reference TRBV18 and TRBJ1-6): NAGVMQNPRHLVRRRGQEARLRCSPMKGHSHVYWYRQLPEEGLKFMVYLQKENIIDESGMPKERFSAEFPKEGPSILRIQQVVRGDSAAYFCASSPRQGDNSPLHFGNGTRLTVT.

The CDR3 nucleotides are TGTGCCAGCAGCTTAGGTCAGCAGGCCGATACGCAGTATTTT. It yields the protein CASSLGQQADTQYF. V and J are TRBV7-2 and TRBJ2-3; no clear D. In germline, CDR1 is SGHTA, CDR2 FQGNSA. This CDR3 spans 14 amino acids. V lost 1 base to trimming and J lost 6 bases, with 11 bases between them.

The chain recombines TRBV5-8 with TRBJ2-5, with TRBD1 matching over 7 bases. The assigned J gene may be wrong: the sequence end matches TRBJ2-7 better. The CDR3 runs 12 residues. Germline V CDR1 and CDR2: SGHTS, YDEGEE. In DNA, the CDR3 is TGTGCCAGCAACACAGGGGCTTACGAGCAGTACTTC. Translation: CASNTGAYEQYF.

This chain connects TRBV19 to TRBJ1-2; 8 bases map to TRBD1. Trimming took 10 bases from V and 4 from J; bases not matched to a gene: 11. CDR3 length: 14 amino acids. Germline CDR1 and CDR2: LNHDA and SQIVND (reference sequence). The CDR3 coding sequence is TGTGCCACATGGGACAGGTCGGTCGCCTATGGCTACACCTTC. Amino acid sequence: CATWDRSVAYGYTF.

The J gene is TRBJ2-3, the V gene TRBV18, with D perhaps TRBD1 (5 bases). Trimming removed 3 bases from V and 3 bases from J, with 10 bases in between. Germline V gene data show CDR1 as KGHSH and CDR2 as LQKENI. The CDR3 is 14 residues long. The CDR3 loop reads CASSPDSVTDTQYF. DNA for the CDR3: TGTGCCAGCTCACCCGACAGTGTAACAGATACGCAGTATTTT. The full variable domain, with the rest looked up from reference TRBV18 and TRBJ2-3, is NAGVMQNPRHLVRRRGQEARLRCSPMKGHSHVYWYRQLPEEGLKFMVYLQKENIIDESGMPKERFSAEFPKEGPSILRIQQVVRGDSAAYFCASSPDSVTDTQYFGPGTRLTVL.

V is TRBV19 and J is TRBJ2-3, with D perhaps TRBD1 (6 bases). The CDR3 sequence is 15 residues long. Deletions cut 7 bases from V and 6 bases from J, with 20 bases between. CDR1 and CDR2 from the germline V gene are LNHDA and SQIVND (reference sequence). The CDR3 DNA follows: TGTGCCAGTAAGGGGCCAGGGGATTTCACGGATACGCAGTATTTT. Its protein product is CASKGPGDFTDTQYF.

The V gene is TRBV28, the J gene TRBJ1-5, with D unclear. Looked up from germline, CDR1 is MDHEN and CDR2 is SYDVKM. V was cut by 3 bases and J by 9 bases, with 15 bases left in between. The length of the CDR3 is 14 residues. CDR3 DNA sequence: TGTGCCAGCAGTTTTGATAGGAGACACGGGCCCCAGCATTTT. It encodes CASSFDRRHGPQHF.

This chain connects TRBV27 to TRBJ2-1; D is undetermined. Germline CDR1 reads MNHEY; CDR2 reads SMNVEV (reference sequence). V lost 6 bases and J 9 bases, leaving 18 bases between the germline ends. This CDR3 comprises 14 residues. This CDR3 is CASRPSLSRLEQFF. Here the CDR3 DNA reads TGTGCCAGCAGACCGTCTCTTAGTAGGCTTGAGCAGTTCTTC.

The CDR3 nucleotides are TGTGCCAGCAGTTATCGGACTAGCGGGACCGGGGAGCTGTTTTTT. Translating it yields CASSYRTSGTGELFF. V and J are TRBV6-5 and TRBJ2-2; 11 nucleotides agree with TRBD2. This CDR3 has 15 amino acids. Germline-derived CDR1 and CDR2 are MNHEY and SVGAGI. Unmatched junction bases numbered 2, after V lost 3 bases and J lost 5 bases.

The V call is TRBV27, the J call TRBJ2-3; 7 positions agree with TRBD2. The CDR3 consists of 14 residues. J was trimmed by 4 bases and V by 5 bases; bases with no gene match: 6. The germline V gene has CDR1 MNHEY and CDR2 SMNVEV (reference sequence). CDR3 region: CASSRAGAPDTQYF. CDR3 nucleotide sequence: TGTGCCAGCAGTAGGGCGGGAGCGCCAGATACGCAGTATTTT.

V and J are TRBV28 and TRBJ2-7, with TRBD2 as a possible D gene (6 bases). The germline V gene encodes CDR1 MDHEN and CDR2 SYDVKM. The V end lost 6 bases, the J end lost 4 bases, and 16 bases lay between the germline ends. This CDR3 has 14 residues. The CDR3: CASRRPGLIYEQYF. CDR3 coding DNA: TGTGCCAGCAGGCGACCGGGACTTATATACGAGCAGTACTTC.

As concerns this clone: Other DNA sequences in this specimen translate into the identical CDR3. The chain carries TRBV7-2 and TRBJ1-1; possibly TRBD1 for D (6 bases). The CDR3 spans 13 residues. The ends were cut back, 5 bases at V and 0 bases at J, with 7 bases in the middle. The germline CDR1 and CDR2 sequences are SGHTA and FQGNSA. The CDR3 is CASSRGVNTEAFF. The CDR3 DNA follows: TGTGCCAGCAGCAGGGGGGTGAACACTGAAGCTTTCTTT.

The CDR3 loop reads CASKRGDTQYF. The DNA for the CDR3 is TGTGCCAGCAAGAGAGGGGATACGCAGTATTTT. The V and J genes are TRBV6-6 and TRBJ2-3, with D tentatively TRBD2 (5 bases). The CDR3 runs to 11 residues. Trimming left V 7 bases short and J 6 bases short, with 8 bases between. From germline, CDR1 is MNHNY and CDR2 SVGAGI (reference sequence).

This chain links TRBV7-2 with TRBJ2-7, with 7 bases that match TRBD2. CDR3 length equals 14 residues. V gave up 4 bases and J gave up 5 bases; unmatched junction bases: 8. Per germline, CDR1 SGHTA and CDR2 FQGNSA. This chain's CDR3 is CASSWSREINEQYF. CDR3 sequence (DNA): TGTGCCAGCAGCTGGTCGCGGGAGATCAACGAGCAGTACTTC.

The chain links TRBV2 to TRBJ2-1; a possible D gene is TRBD2 (6 bases). The length of the CDR3 is 16 residues. The V and J ends lost 4 bases and 4 bases respectively, with 17 bases between them. CDR1 is SNHLY, CDR2 FYNNEI, per germline. The CDR3 coding sequence is TGTGCCAGCAGTGGCCGCGGTAGCGGCACGTACAATGAGCAGTTCTTC. Its protein product is CASSGRGSGTYNEQFF.

The chain is built from TRBV5-4 and TRBJ2-7; 8 bases are a match to TRBD1. This CDR3 is 15 amino acids long. Per the germline V gene, CDR1 is SGHNT and CDR2 is YYREEE (reference sequence). The J segment lost 2 bases and the V segment lost 0 bases, leaving 4 bases of the junction unmatched. CDR3 DNA sequence: TGTGCCAGCAGCTTGGTACAGGGGGGAACCTACGAGCAGTACTTC. It specifies CASSLVQGGTYEQYF.

The CDR3 here is CASIEGAAGNTIYF. The CDR3 DNA sequence: TGTGCCAGCATTGAGGGGGCCGCTGGAAACACCATATATTTT. J is TRBJ1-3 and V is TRBV28; 7 nucleotides align to TRBD1. The germline CDR1 and CDR2 sequences are MDHEN and SYDVKM. CDR3 size: 14 residues. J gave up 2 bases and V 7 bases, and 5 bases lay outside the gene matches.

The chain has TRBV28 and TRBJ2-1; D unclear. The germline V and J ends were trimmed by 6 bases and 9 bases, with 21 bases remaining between them. The CDR3 spans 15 residues. The germline V gene encodes CDR1 MDHEN and CDR2 SYDVKM. The CDR3 coding sequence is TGTGCCAGCAGCCTCGGTTCTTCCCTCCGCGGTGAGCAGTTCTTC. This translates into CASSLGSSLRGEQFF.

The chain employs TRBV18 and TRBJ1-1; possible D gene TRBD1, 6 bases. V was shortened by 2 bases and J by 7 bases, with 11 bases between the two germline ends. The CDR3 runs to 13 residues. The germline V gene encodes CDR1 KGHSH and CDR2 LQKENI. DNA of the CDR3: TGTGCCAGCTCACCAGAGACAGGCCGTGAAGCTTTCTTT. It is translated as CASSPETGREAFF.

This rearrangement joins TRBV4-2 to TRBJ2-5; 9 bases map to TRBD2. The CDR3 runs to 15 residues. The J segment lost 5 bases and the V segment lost 2 bases, leaving 6 bases of the junction unmatched. Germline loops: CDR1 LGHNA, CDR2 YNFKEQ. CDR3 nucleotides: TGTGCCAGCAGCCAAATAGCGGGAGATGGGGAGACCCAGTACTTC. This encodes CASSQIAGDGETQYF.

The chain couples TRBV30 to TRBJ2-1; D not certain. Germline V gives CDR1 GTSNPN, CDR2 SVGIG (reference sequence). Trimming removed 7 bases at V and 0 bases at J, with 7 bases between. The CDR3 loop spans 12 amino acids. Here the CDR3 reads CAYPGSYNEQFF. As DNA, the CDR3 is TGTGCCTACCCGGGCTCCTACAATGAGCAGTTCTTC.

This sequence joins TRBV19 and TRBJ1-1; D ambiguous. Germline V CDR1 and CDR2: LNHDA, SQIVND (reference sequence). The V end was cut by 1 base, the J end by 0 bases, with 15 bases between. The CDR3 runs to 17 residues. In DNA, the CDR3 is TGTGCCAGTAGTATAGCCGCCAGGCGGCAATTGAACACTGAAGCTTTCTTT. Translated, it gives CASSIAARRQLNTEAFF.

The chain carries TRBV19 and TRBJ2-7; weak D call: TRBD2 (6 bases). V was trimmed by 11 bases and J by 4 bases, leaving 24 bases between them. The CDR3 runs to 15 residues. Germline V CDR1 and CDR2: LNHDA, SQIVND (reference sequence). The DNA of the CDR3 is TGTGCCGCTAACAGTCCGGGACTGGGCCTTTACGAGCAGTACTTC. Translated, it gives CAANSPGLGLYEQYF.

The chain joins TRBV28 to TRBJ2-1; TRBD2 agrees at 9 bases. Germline trimming cut 1 base from V and 6 bases from J; bases unmatched to any gene: 16. The CDR3 loop spans 19 amino acids. CDR1 MDHEN and CDR2 SYDVKM come from the germline V gene. CDR3: CASSLSEILAGRWGNEQFF. In nucleotides, the CDR3 is TGTGCCAGCAGTTTATCAGAAATCCTAGCGGGACGCTGGGGCAATGAGCAGTTCTTC.

This clone was recorded only once. The CDR3 DNA sequence: TGTGCCAGCAAGATCACAGCGATGAACACTGAAGCTTTCTTT. As protein: CASKITAMNTEAFF. The rearrangement uses TRBV6-5 and TRBJ1-1; D unclear. The germline gives CDR1 MNHEY, CDR2 SVGAGI. CDR3 length: 14 amino acids. V lost 7 bases and J lost 0, with 12 bases in between.